Shown below are 21 T cell receptor beta chains from a single sample sequenced in a study of blood T cells in healthy people across ages. Then a second PCR, running about 7 to 11 cycles, was carried out with a sample-barcoded 5' primer and a J-beta primer mix. In TCRdb, the 5' RACE reads were re-called with MiXCR into one record per CDR3 protein. The sample contains around 800,000 distinct CDR3 sequences, more than 35% of which appear only once. Sequencing input: blood. The receptor set was obtained from a man aged 80 or over in good health.

This clonotype was observed once. This rearrangement joins TRBV5-1 to TRBJ2-7; 12 nucleotides line up with TRBD2. CDR3 length: 16 residues. The germline V gene encodes CDR1 SGHRS and CDR2 YFSETQ. The V gene end was trimmed by 0 bases and the J gene end by 7 bases; junction bases not matched to a gene: 8. The CDR3 nucleotides are TGCGCCAGCAGCTTGGCCGCTAGCGGGAGGGGTAATGAGCAGTACTTC. It is translated as CASSLAASGRGNEQYF.

This clonotype was counted at least ten times. The V and J genes are TRBV5-1 and TRBJ2-1; unclear D gene. The CDR3 sequence is 12 residues long. Trimming removed 5 bases from V and 5 bases from J, with 8 bases in between. The germline gives CDR1 SGHRS, CDR2 YFSETQ. The CDR3 sequence: CASRTQNNEQFF. The CDR3 bases are TGCGCCAGCAGAACACAGAACAATGAGCAGTTCTTC.

This clonotype was seen a handful of times. The chain recombines TRBV12-3 or TRBV12-4 with TRBJ1-2; D ambiguous. The CDR3 length is 13 residues. Trimming removed 6 bases from V and 7 bases from J, with 15 bases in between. The chain's CDR3 is CASSTVQTLGYTF. DNA for the CDR3: TGTGCCAGCAGCACGGTTCAAACTCTTGGCTACACCTTC.

The J gene is TRBJ2-5, the V gene TRBV20-1; tentative D call: TRBD1 (5 bases). This CDR3 is built from 12 residues. CDR1 and CDR2 (germline): DFQATT, SNEGSKA (reference sequence). CDR3 DNA: TGCGAAGTGGGGCGGATCCAAGAGACCCAGTACTTC. Translating gives CEVGRIQETQYF.

This chain's CDR3 is CASSLSLLNQGRGETQYF. As DNA, the CDR3 is TGTGCCAGCAGTTTATCCCTGTTAAACCAGGGACGCGGGGAGACCCAGTACTTC. The rearrangement uses TRBV28 and TRBJ2-5; D assignment may be TRBD1 or TRBD2 (5 bases each). The CDR3 runs 18 residues. Trimming stripped 1 base from V and 5 bases from J, with 23 bases between. Germline CDR1 and CDR2: MDHEN and SYDVKM. The whole variable domain, remainder taken from reference TRBV28 and TRBJ2-5, is DVKVTQSSRYLVKRTGEKVFLECVQDMDHENMFWYRQDPGLGLRLIYFSYDVKMKEKGDIPEGYSVSREKKERFSLILESASTNQTSMYLCASSLSLLNQGRGETQYFGPGTRLLVL.

This clonotype appeared a few times. The chain employs TRBV7-9 and TRBJ2-4; 7 bases are a match to TRBD1. Germline lookup yields CDR1 SEHNR and CDR2 FQNEAQ (reference sequence). This CDR3 is built from 15 residues. Trimming removed 5 bases from V and 3 bases from J; junction bases left unmatched: 7. CDR3 coding DNA: TGTGCCAGCAGCATATCCGGGACAGACAAAAACATTCAGTACTTC. Protein sequence: CASSISGTDKNIQYF.

This clonotype was seen more than once but under ten times. The V gene is TRBV3-1, the J gene TRBJ2-7; D call uncertain. The CDR3 is made up of 14 amino acids. Germline V lookup: CDR1 LGHDT, CDR2 YNNKEL (reference sequence). V lost 0 bases and J 0 bases, leaving 6 bases between the germline ends. CDR3 coding DNA: TGTGCCAGCAGCCAAGATACTAACTCCTACGAGCAGTACTTC. Translating gives CASSQDTNSYEQYF.

The chain is built from TRBV28 and TRBJ1-5; D call uncertain. The CDR3 totals 13 residues. The ends were cut back, 5 bases at V and 4 bases at J, with 9 bases in the middle. In germline, CDR1 is MDHEN, CDR2 SYDVKM. CDR3 nucleotide sequence: TGTGCCAGCAGTATTAACAAGAATCAGCCCCAGCATTTT. It translates to CASSINKNQPQHF.

J is TRBJ2-1 and V is TRBV3-1; 8 bases fit TRBD1. The CDR3 totals 16 residues. Germline V gives CDR1 LGHDT, CDR2 YNNKEL (reference sequence). J gave up 3 bases and V 1 base, and 5 bases lay outside the gene matches. CDR3 bases: TGTGCCAGCAGCCAAGCTGGGACAGGAGACTACAATGAGCAGTTCTTC. Amino acids: CASSQAGTGDYNEQFF.

The table lists this clonotype with a few counts. V gene TRBV18 combines with J gene TRBJ2-5, with D tentatively TRBD2 (6 bases). CDR3 length equals 14 residues. The V gene lost 3 bases and the J gene lost 4 bases, with 12 bases spanning the gap. Per the germline V gene, CDR1 is KGHSH and CDR2 is LQKENI. The DNA for the CDR3 is TGTGCCAGCTCACCCTCGGGGGAAGGAGAGACCCAGTACTTC. It codes for CASSPSGEGETQYF.

V and J are TRBV7-2 and TRBJ2-7, with D unclear. The CDR3 runs to 14 residues. The V end was cut by 5 bases, the J end by 1 base, with 12 bases between. Germline V gene data show CDR1 as SGHTA and CDR2 as FQGNSA. CDR3 protein: CASSAWTASYEQYF. CDR3 coding DNA: TGTGCCAGCAGCGCGTGGACGGCTTCCTACGAGCAGTACTTC.

This chain uses TRBV7-2 with TRBJ2-1, with 10 nucleotides matching TRBD1. The ends lost 2 bases at V and 10 bases at J; junction bases unmatched: 17. Germline-derived CDR1 and CDR2 are SGHTA and FQGNSA. The CDR3 loop spans 18 amino acids. In DNA, the CDR3 is TGTGCCAGCAGCTTACTCTCGAGGGGGACAGGGGTTGCAAAGGAGCAGTTCTTC. Translating gives CASSLLSRGTGVAKEQFF.

This clonotype was counted only a few times. The chain combines TRBV12-3 or TRBV12-4 with TRBJ2-5, with 11 bases lining up with TRBD2. There are 17 residues in the CDR3. Trimming removed 3 bases from V and 2 bases from J; junction bases left unmatched: 8. CDR3 DNA: TGTGCCAGCAGTTTGAGGGAGGGGACTAGCGGACAAGAGACCCAGTACTTC. Protein product: CASSLREGTSGQETQYF.

Comment on this clonotype: The germline gene is not matched at one end of the junction; a read error may be the cause. The rearrangement uses TRBV5-6 and TRBJ2-1; 11 positions match TRBD2. Germline V gene data show CDR1 as SGHDT and CDR2 as YYEEEE. The CDR3 is 15 residues long. The CDR3 nucleotides are TGTACCAGCACCTTAGCGGGAGGGCCGGGGAATGAGCAGTTCTTC. Its translation is CTSTLAGGPGNEQFF.

The rearrangement uses TRBV20-1 and TRBJ1-1; 7 bases match TRBD1. After removal of 0 bases from V and 4 bases from J, the junction contained 11 bases not matched to a gene. This CDR3 has 16 amino acids. Germline V gene sequence: CDR1 DFQATT, CDR2 SNEGSKA (reference sequence). The CDR3 loop is CSARDWRGQEGTEAFF. CDR3 DNA: TGCAGTGCTAGAGATTGGAGGGGGCAGGAAGGCACTGAAGCTTTCTTT.

This clonotype has only a few counts. J is TRBJ2-3 and V is TRBV10-3, with 9 bases aligning to TRBD2. The CDR3 consists of 17 residues. The V segment lost 10 bases and the J segment 0 bases; nucleotides outside the gene matches: 14. Germline values: CDR1 ENHRY, CDR2 SYGVKD. CDR3 protein: CATSQAGGSQSTDTQYF. CDR3 bases: TGTGCCACATCACAAGCGGGAGGTTCCCAAAGCACAGATACGCAGTATTTT.

The chain is built from TRBV7-3 and TRBJ2-2; D not resolved. This CDR3 spans 14 amino acids. Germline V CDR1 and CDR2: SGHTA, FQGTGA. V gave up 3 bases and J gave up 2 bases, with 7 bases separating them. CDR3 sequence: CASSFTENTGELFF. CDR3 coding DNA: TGTGCCAGCAGCTTCACTGAAAACACCGGGGAGCTGTTTTTT.

As to this clonotype: A read error may account for a junction end that differs from germline. The chain combines TRBV5-8 with TRBJ2-6, with D uncertain. The CDR3 loop spans 15 amino acids. The V gene's germline CDR1 is SGHTS and CDR2 YDEGEE. The CDR3 loop is CAGSLGSSGANVLTF. CDR3 sequence (DNA): TGTGCCGGCAGCCTGGGCAGCTCTGGGGCCAACGTCCTGACTTTC.

This chain connects TRBV2 to TRBJ2-7, with D possibly matching TRBD1 (6 bases). The V gene's germline CDR1 is SNHLY and CDR2 FYNNEI. The CDR3 length is 15 residues. Trimming took 3 bases from V and 6 from J, leaving 18 bases between them. This chain's CDR3 is CASSDEFFEGGEQYF. The DNA of the CDR3 is TGTGCCAGCAGTGACGAGTTCTTCGAAGGGGGCGAGCAGTACTTC.

The rearrangement links TRBV5-1 to TRBJ2-7, with D unresolved. Germline CDR1 SGHRS, CDR2 YFSETQ. Trimming left V 0 bases short and J 4 bases short, with 11 bases between. The CDR3 runs to 14 residues. CDR3 coding DNA: TGCGCCAGCAGCTTGGGAGGAGTTCGTTACGAGCAGTACTTC. It translates to CASSLGGVRYEQYF.

This clonotype was detected many times. The CDR3 DNA sequence: TGTGCCAGCAGCCCCATCTTGGACAGGGACTACGAGCAGTACTTC. Its protein product is CASSPILDRDYEQYF. The rearrangement uses TRBV7-9 and TRBJ2-7, with 8 bases lining up with TRBD1. Germline CDR1 SEHNR, CDR2 FQNEAQ (reference sequence). The V segment lost 5 bases and the J segment 3 bases; nucleotides outside the gene matches: 9. CDR3 length: 15 residues.